Listed below are T cell receptor beta chains from one sample, sequenced in a study of cytomegalovirus exposure and HLA in healthy donors. TCRdb's copy holds only in-frame clones and misses some; the assay was immunoSEQ multiplex PCR. The sample records hundreds of thousands of clones, 90% being singletons. The specimen was PBMCs. Receptors were obtained from a woman aged 25 to 39 in good health and CMV-seronegative. CDR3s include the opening cysteine and the closing phenylalanine or tryptophan. The order of the fields is D gene, J gene, clone size, V gene, CDR3 protein, CDR3 DNA. D genes are given only for firm matches. Size values are once, few and many counts, or a class for expanded clones, and some rows have none.

>NA|TRBJ2-7|NA|TRBV27
CASGTNPYEQYF
TGTGCCAGCGGGACAAATCCCTACGAGCAGTACTTC
>TRBD1|TRBJ1-5|NA|TRBV7-9
CASSTDRDWGQPQHF
TGTGCCAGCAGCACGGACAGGGACTGGGGGCAGCCCCAGCATTTT
>TRBD2|TRBJ2-1|NA|TRBV15
CATSRDITSGSRDEQFF
TGTGCCACCAGCAGAGATATCACTAGCGGGAGTAGGGATGAGCAGTTCTTC
>NA|TRBJ2-7|NA|TRBV28
CASSFYRDPGEQYF
TGTGCCAGCAGTTTCTACCGGGACCCCGGCGAGCAGTACTTC
>TRBD2|TRBJ2-7|NA|TRBV6-6
CASSQGTSGNYEQYF
TGTGCCAGCAGTCAGGGGACTAGCGGGAACTACGAGCAGTACTTC
>TRBD1|TRBJ2-2|once|TRBV19
CATEGTGPYTGELFF
TGTGCCACCGAAGGGACAGGCCCCTACACCGGGGAGCTGTTTTTT
>NA|TRBJ2-1|NA|TRBV18
CASSPSQGRPREQFF
TGTGCCAGCTCACCATCGCAGGGCCGGCCTCGGGAGCAGTTCTTC
>NA|TRBJ2-5|NA|TRBV18
CASSPGAAGETQYF
TGTGCCAGCTCACCCGGGGCGGCGGGAGAGACCCAGTACTTC
>NA|TRBJ2-7|NA|TRBV1
CTSSKYKKKAYEQYF
TGCACCAGCAGCAAGTACAAAAAGAAGGCCTACGAGCAGTACTTC
>NA|TRBJ2-3|few|TRBV14
CASSHNVADTQYF
TGTGCCAGCAGCCACAACGTAGCAGATACGCAGTATTTT
>NA|TRBJ2-5|NA|TRBV29-1
CSVVRGTETQYF
TGCAGCGTTGTTCGGGGTACGGAGACCCAGTACTTC